A selection of T cell receptor beta chains follows, all from one sample in a study of T-cell memory formation after mild COVID-19. Each CDR3 protein gets one entry after TCRdb re-called the 5' RACE reads with MiXCR. The sample includes 55,000 to 80,000 distinct CDR3 sequences, roughly 10% of them seen just once. Sequenced sample: PBMCs or a T cell subset sorted from them (not recorded which). These receptors were collected from a man aged 18-30 years who had mild COVID-19 (a few samples of this study predate the infection). Cell type and time point are not known. CDR3s include the opening cysteine and the closing phenylalanine or tryptophan.

j_gene: TRBJ2-3
v_gene: TRBV4-1
CDR3aa: CASSLLRRQFTQYF

j_gene: TRBJ2-5
v_gene: TRBV6-5
CDR3aa: CASTKNQGQETQYF

j_gene: TRBJ2-7
v_gene: TRBV9
CDR3aa: CASSVGRGGGEQYF

j_gene: TRBJ2-1
v_gene: TRBV7-2
CDR3aa: CASRPLSGGGYNEQFF

j_gene: TRBJ2-5
v_gene: TRBV7-2
CDR3aa: CASSLGGAGQETQYF

j_gene: TRBJ2-5
v_gene: TRBV5-1
CDR3aa: CASSAGRGHQETQYF

j_gene: TRBJ2-1
v_gene: TRBV4-3
CDR3aa: CASSPHGGSRGGRVEQFF

j_gene: TRBJ1-3
v_gene: TRBV10-2
CDR3aa: CASSRGLDGNTIYF

j_gene: TRBJ2-4
v_gene: TRBV5-1
CDR3aa: CASSLEGRKNIQYF

j_gene: TRBJ2-1
v_gene: TRBV7-2
CDR3aa: CASSPRGFRNEQFF

j_gene: TRBJ1-1
v_gene: TRBV4-1
CDR3aa: CASSQREITEAFF

j_gene: TRBJ1-1
v_gene: TRBV7-9
CDR3aa: CASSLGRLNTEAFF

j_gene: TRBJ2-5
v_gene: TRBV5-4
CDR3aa: CASSLVGNGETQYF

j_gene: TRBJ2-1
v_gene: TRBV4-3
CDR3aa: CASSQRVADLSYNEQFF

j_gene: TRBJ2-1
v_gene: TRBV6-2/TRBV6-3
CDR3aa: CAIATSGGYNEQFF

j_gene: TRBJ1-1
v_gene: TRBV5-1
CDR3aa: CASSGQGANTEAFF

j_gene: TRBJ2-3
v_gene: TRBV28
CDR3aa: CASGSRGPTDTQYF

j_gene: TRBJ2-5
v_gene: TRBV11-2
CDR3aa: CASSLGTKETQYF

j_gene: TRBJ2-1
v_gene: TRBV7-9
CDR3aa: CASSLPSGVYEQFF

j_gene: TRBJ2-7
v_gene: TRBV30
CDR3aa: CAAKRGVYEQYF

j_gene: TRBJ2-3
v_gene: TRBV4-2
CDR3aa: CASSPLRGDADTQYF

j_gene: TRBJ2-2
v_gene: TRBV12-3/TRBV12-4
CDR3aa: CASSRTANTGELFF

j_gene: TRBJ1-5
v_gene: TRBV5-1
CDR3aa: CASSLQGGHQPQHF

j_gene: TRBJ1-6
v_gene: TRBV3-1
CDR3aa: CASSLRDSNSPLHF

j_gene: TRBJ1-5
v_gene: TRBV6-5
CDR3aa: CASSPMGTPSNQPQHF

j_gene: TRBJ2-3
v_gene: TRBV19
CDR3aa: CASSREFTDTQYF

j_gene: TRBJ1-6
v_gene: TRBV5-1
CDR3aa: CASSMRGNNSPLHF

j_gene: TRBJ2-3
v_gene: TRBV5-1
CDR3aa: CASSLESRPTDTQYF

j_gene: TRBJ2-7
v_gene: TRBV11-2
CDR3aa: CASSALPGGLVYEQYF

j_gene: TRBJ2-3
v_gene: TRBV12-3/TRBV12-4
CDR3aa: CASSWTGTLTDTQYF

j_gene: TRBJ2-3
v_gene: TRBV10-1
CDR3aa: CASSEGGTDTQYF

j_gene: TRBJ1-3
v_gene: TRBV12-3/TRBV12-4
CDR3aa: CASSRRTQGSSGNTIYF

j_gene: TRBJ2-2
v_gene: TRBV6-2/TRBV6-3
CDR3aa: CASNFNWNTGELFF

j_gene: TRBJ2-2
v_gene: TRBV5-6
CDR3aa: CASSFYREVAGELFF

j_gene: TRBJ1-6
v_gene: TRBV7-9
CDR3aa: CASSWGTGVASPLHF

j_gene: TRBJ2-2
v_gene: TRBV7-2
CDR3aa: CASSLAGGLNTVELFF

j_gene: TRBJ1-1
v_gene: TRBV9
CDR3aa: CASSVQGEGTEAFF

j_gene: TRBJ2-2
v_gene: TRBV25-1
CDR3aa: CASSEWDPTGELFF

j_gene: TRBJ1-6
v_gene: TRBV7-8
CDR3aa: CASRLPGALNSPLHF

j_gene: TRBJ2-1
v_gene: TRBV4-3
CDR3aa: CASSDGYQSLQQFF

j_gene: TRBJ2-7
v_gene: TRBV5-1
CDR3aa: CASSLGQGNEQYF

j_gene: TRBJ1-1
v_gene: TRBV7-2
CDR3aa: CASSPYTEAFF

j_gene: TRBJ2-3
v_gene: TRBV5-1
CDR3aa: CATGIGLASDTQYF